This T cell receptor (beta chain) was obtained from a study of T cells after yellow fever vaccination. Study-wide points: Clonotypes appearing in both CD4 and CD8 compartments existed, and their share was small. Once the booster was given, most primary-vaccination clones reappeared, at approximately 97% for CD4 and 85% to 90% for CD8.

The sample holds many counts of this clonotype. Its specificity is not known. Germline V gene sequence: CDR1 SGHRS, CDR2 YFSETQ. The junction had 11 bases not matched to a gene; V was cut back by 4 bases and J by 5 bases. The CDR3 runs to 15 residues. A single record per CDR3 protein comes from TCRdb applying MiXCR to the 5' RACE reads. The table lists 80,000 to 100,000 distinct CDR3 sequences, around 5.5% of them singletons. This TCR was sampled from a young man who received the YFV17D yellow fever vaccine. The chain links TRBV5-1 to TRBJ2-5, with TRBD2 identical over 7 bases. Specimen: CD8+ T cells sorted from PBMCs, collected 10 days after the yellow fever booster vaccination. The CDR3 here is CASSPLLTSRETQYF. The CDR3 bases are TGCGCCAGCAGCCCTCTCTTGACTAGCCGGGAGACCCAGTACTTC. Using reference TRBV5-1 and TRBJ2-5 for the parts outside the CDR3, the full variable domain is KAGVTQTPRYLIKTRGQQVTLSCSPISGHRSVSWYQQTPGQGLQFLFEYFSETQRNKGNFPGRFSGRQFSNSRSEMNVSTLELGDSALYLCASSPLLTSRETQYFGPGTRLLVL.